Below are 3 T cell receptor beta chains sequenced from a single sample in a study of T cell clonality in common variable immunodeficiency. Study-wide results and caveats: Common variable immunodeficiency TCR beta sequences reportedly had fewer deletions and N-nucleotide insertions.

The protocol was immunoSEQ multiplex PCR, while the TCRdb copy is restricted to in-frame clones and leaves out a portion. The data show 2,500 to 3,000 clones, with none appearing a single time. These receptors' antigens are unknown. Input material: peripheral blood mononuclear cells. Receptors were obtained from a human donor with common variable immunodeficiency.

As concerns this clone: The observed sequence ends 3 residues before the CDR3 terminus, with the missing tail filled in from the germline J gene. This sequence joins TRBV2 and TRBJ2-5, with 8 bases fitting TRBD1. Germline CDR1 SNHLY, CDR2 FYNNEI. CDR3 length: 15 residues. V trimming: 7 bases; J trimming: 1 base; junction bases outside the gene matches: 8. CDR3 amino acids: CASNAGGQGQETQYF. The sequenced part of the CDR3 DNA is TGTGCCAGCAACGCAGGGGGCCAGGGCCAAGAGACC.

By frequency in the sample, this clone is medium-sized. The read ends 3 residues early relative to the CDR3; the germline J gene fills the gap. The chain employs TRBV5-4 and TRBJ2-5; D perhaps matches TRBD2 (5 bases). Trimming pared 0 bases from V and 4 bases from J, leaving 7 bases between. This CDR3 has 13 amino acids. The germline V gene encodes CDR1 SGHNT and CDR2 YYREEE (reference sequence). CDR3 DNA (partial): TGTGCCAGCAGCTTGGCGGGGTTAGAGACC. Translation: CASSLAGLET. The full-length CDR3 reads as CASSLAGLETQYF.

CDR3 amino acids: CSVEGGTSYNEQFF. Incomplete CDR3 DNA: TGCAGCGTTGAGGGGGGGACCTCATACAATGAG. The chain has TRBV29-1 and TRBJ2-1; 7 nucleotides agree with TRBD2. Sequencing ends 3 residues short of the CDR3 end; the germline J gene provides the rest. J lost 4 bases, V lost 3 bases, and 6 bases had no gene match. This CDR3 has 14 residues. CDR1 is SQVTM, CDR2 ANQGSEA, per germline.